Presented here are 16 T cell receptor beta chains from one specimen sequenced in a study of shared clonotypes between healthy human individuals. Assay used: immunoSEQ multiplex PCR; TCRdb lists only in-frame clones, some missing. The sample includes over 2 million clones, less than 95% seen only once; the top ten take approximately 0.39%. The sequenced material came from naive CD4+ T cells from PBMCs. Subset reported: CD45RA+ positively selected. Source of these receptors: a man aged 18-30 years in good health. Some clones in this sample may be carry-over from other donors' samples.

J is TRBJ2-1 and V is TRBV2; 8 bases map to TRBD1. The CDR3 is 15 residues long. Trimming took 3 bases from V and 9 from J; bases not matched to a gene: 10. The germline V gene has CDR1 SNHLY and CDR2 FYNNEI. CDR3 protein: CASSDRQGLGAEQFF. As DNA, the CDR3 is TGTGCCAGCAGTGACAGACAGGGGCTAGGGGCTGAGCAGTTCTTC.

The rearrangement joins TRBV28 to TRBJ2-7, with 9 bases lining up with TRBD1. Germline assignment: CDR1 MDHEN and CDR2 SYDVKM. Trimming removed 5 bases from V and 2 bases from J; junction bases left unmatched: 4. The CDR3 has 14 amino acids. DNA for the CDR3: TGTGCCAGCAGTAGGACAGGGGAAACCTACGAGCAGTACTTC. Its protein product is CASSRTGETYEQYF.

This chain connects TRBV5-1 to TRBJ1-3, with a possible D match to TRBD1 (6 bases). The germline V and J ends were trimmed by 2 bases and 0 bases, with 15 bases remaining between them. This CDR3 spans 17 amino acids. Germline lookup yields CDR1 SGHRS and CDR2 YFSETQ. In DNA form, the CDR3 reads TGCGCCAGCAGCTTTTTTTCTGGACAGCTCTCTGGAAACACCATATATTTT. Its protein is CASSFFSGQLSGNTIYF.

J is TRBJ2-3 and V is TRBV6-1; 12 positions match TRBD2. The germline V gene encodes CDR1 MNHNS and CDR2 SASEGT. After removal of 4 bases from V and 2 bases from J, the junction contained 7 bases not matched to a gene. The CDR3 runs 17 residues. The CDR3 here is CASSGRTSGKNTDTQYF. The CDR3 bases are TGTGCCAGCAGTGGACGGACTAGCGGGAAGAACACAGATACGCAGTATTTT.

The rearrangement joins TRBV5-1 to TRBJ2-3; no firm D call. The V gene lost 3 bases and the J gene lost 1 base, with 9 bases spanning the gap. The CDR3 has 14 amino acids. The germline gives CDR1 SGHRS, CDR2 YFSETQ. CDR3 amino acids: CASSSSLGTDTQYF. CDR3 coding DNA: TGCGCCAGCAGCTCTTCGCTGGGCACAGATACGCAGTATTTT.

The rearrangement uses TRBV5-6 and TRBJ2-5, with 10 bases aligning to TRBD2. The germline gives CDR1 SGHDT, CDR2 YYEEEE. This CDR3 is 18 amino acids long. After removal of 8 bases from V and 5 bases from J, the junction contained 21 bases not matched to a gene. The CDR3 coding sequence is TGTGCCAGTCTTATCACCCTGAGCGGGAGGGCGTTAGGGGAGACCCAGTACTTC. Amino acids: CASLITLSGRALGETQYF. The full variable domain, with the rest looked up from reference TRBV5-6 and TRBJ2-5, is DAGVTQSPTHLIKTRGQQVTLRCSPKSGHDTVSWYQQALGQGPQFIFQYYEEEERQRGNFPDRFSGHQFPNYSSELNVNALLLGDSALYLCASLITLSGRALGETQYFGPGTRLLVL.

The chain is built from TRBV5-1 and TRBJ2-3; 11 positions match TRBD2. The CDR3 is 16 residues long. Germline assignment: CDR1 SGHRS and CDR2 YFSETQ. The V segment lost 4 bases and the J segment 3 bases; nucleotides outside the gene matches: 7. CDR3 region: CASSGVLAGATDTQYF. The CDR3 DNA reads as TGCGCCAGCAGCGGGGTACTAGCGGGAGCTACAGATACGCAGTATTTT.

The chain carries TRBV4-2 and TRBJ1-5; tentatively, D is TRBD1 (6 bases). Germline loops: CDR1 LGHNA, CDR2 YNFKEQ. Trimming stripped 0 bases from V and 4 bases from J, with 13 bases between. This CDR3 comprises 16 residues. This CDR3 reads CASSQESRGGNQPQHF. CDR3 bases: TGTGCCAGCAGCCAAGAGAGCAGGGGTGGGAATCAGCCCCAGCATTTT.

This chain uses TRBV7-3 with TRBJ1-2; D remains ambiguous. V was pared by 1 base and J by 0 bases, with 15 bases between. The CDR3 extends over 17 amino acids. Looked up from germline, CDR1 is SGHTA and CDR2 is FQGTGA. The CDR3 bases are TGTGCCAGCAGCTTAAAGGTGACCTACCTTACTAACTATGGCTACACCTTC. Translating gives CASSLKVTYLTNYGYTF.

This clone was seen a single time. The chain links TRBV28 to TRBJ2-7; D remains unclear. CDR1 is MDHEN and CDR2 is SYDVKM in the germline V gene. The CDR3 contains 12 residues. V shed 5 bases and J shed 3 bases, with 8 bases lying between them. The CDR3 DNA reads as TGTGCCAGCAGTACCGTGGTCTACGAGCAGTACTTC. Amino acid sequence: CASSTVVYEQYF.

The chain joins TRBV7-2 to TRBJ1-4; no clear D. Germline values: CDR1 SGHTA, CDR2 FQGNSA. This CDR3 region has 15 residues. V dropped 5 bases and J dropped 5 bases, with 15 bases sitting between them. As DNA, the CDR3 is TGTGCCAGCAGCGTGCAAGAGGGTAGAAATGAAAAACTGTTTTTT. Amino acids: CASSVQEGRNEKLFF.

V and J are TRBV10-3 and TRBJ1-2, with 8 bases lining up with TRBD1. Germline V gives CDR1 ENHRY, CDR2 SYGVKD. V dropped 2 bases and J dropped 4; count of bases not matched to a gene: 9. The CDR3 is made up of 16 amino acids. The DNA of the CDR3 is TGTGCCATCAGTGAGGCAGGGGGCGCGGCCGGCTATGGCTACACCTTC. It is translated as CAISEAGGAAGYGYTF.

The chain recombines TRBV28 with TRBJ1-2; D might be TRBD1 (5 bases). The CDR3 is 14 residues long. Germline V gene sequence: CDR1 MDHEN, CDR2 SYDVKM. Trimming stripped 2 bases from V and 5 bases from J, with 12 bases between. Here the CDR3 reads CASSLDRMQYGYTF. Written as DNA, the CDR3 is TGTGCCAGCAGTTTAGACAGAATGCAGTATGGCTACACCTTC.

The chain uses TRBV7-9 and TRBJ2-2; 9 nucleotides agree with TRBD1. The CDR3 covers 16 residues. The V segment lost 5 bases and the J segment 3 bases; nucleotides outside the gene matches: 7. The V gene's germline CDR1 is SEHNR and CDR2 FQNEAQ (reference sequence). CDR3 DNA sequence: TGTGCCAGCAGCCCTATTAGGACAGGGGACACCGGGGAGCTGTTTTTT. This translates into CASSPIRTGDTGELFF.

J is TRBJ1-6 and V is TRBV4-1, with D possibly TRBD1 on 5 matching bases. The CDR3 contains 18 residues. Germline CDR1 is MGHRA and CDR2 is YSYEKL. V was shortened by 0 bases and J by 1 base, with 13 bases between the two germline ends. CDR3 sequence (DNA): TGCGCCAGCAGCCAAGATGCCCCGGGGGTGTCCTATAATTCACCCCTCCACTTT. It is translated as CASSQDAPGVSYNSPLHF.

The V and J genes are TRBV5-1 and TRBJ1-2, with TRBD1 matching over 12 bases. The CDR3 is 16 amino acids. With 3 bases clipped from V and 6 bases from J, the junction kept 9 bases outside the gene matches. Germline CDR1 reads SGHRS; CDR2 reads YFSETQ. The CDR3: CASSSGQGATRDGYTF. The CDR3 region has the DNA TGCGCCAGCAGCTCGGGACAGGGGGCGACGAGAGATGGCTACACCTTC. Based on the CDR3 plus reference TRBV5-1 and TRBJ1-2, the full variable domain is KAGVTQTPRYLIKTRGQQVTLSCSPISGHRSVSWYQQTPGQGLQFLFEYFSETQRNKGNFPGRFSGRQFSNSRSEMNVSTLELGDSALYLCASSSGQGATRDGYTFGSGTRLTVV.